This TCR beta chain was sequenced in a study of T cell responses to AZD1222 COVID-19 vaccine (dated by TCRdb to the early 2020s). About the investigation overall: A total of just over 230 trial participants underwent TCR sequencing, of whom some 200 had received two doses of AZD1222 and approximately 25 had received two doses of the MenACWY control vaccine. Enrollment into the trials was organized by age into subgroups of 18-55, 56-69 and 70-plus years, and those subgroups contained about 160, 30 and 59 TCR-sequenced participants, respectively.

The CDR3 regions of human TCRbeta chains were subjected to immunosequencing. In the authors' own workflow: Repertoire TCRs were matched against a reference library of SARS-CoV-2-specific TCRs generated with the MIRA antigen-specificity platform. Breadth meant the fraction of unique TCRs that were SARS-CoV-2-associated, whereas depth meant the fraction of total T cells that were SARS-CoV-2-associated. Each spike-specific TCR was assigned to its reactive spike region and to a CD4 or CD8 class using the MIRA data. Log10-transformed breadth and depth values were compared by one-way ANOVA with Sidak's multiple comparisons tests. The source is immuneACCESS, and TCRdb retained only in-frame sequences with V and J called. Part of the clones is not carried over; for the studies checked, unresolved V genes explain less than half of this, and the remainder is unexplained. V, J and clone size are taken as reported in that table, and D and trimming were inferred from the DNA itself. The table for this sample lists under 200,000 clones; about 91% of them were counted only once. Around 4.5% of the sample is held by the ten biggest clonotypes.

The time point label here, explained by the study, means: baseline before first vaccination. The treatment or condition label, read with the paper, signifies: meningococcal conjugate vaccine given as trial control. Vaccinee samples came from UK trials COV001 and COV002, including a single-blind randomized controlled phase 2/3 trial of AZD1222 (ChAdOx1 nCoV-19) in healthy adults. Trial participant PBMC samples were collected at day 0 and day 28 after the second dose for TCRbeta chain sequencing. About this clone: Its binding antigen is unknown. Within one base of it there is no much larger clone, and no base qualities were kept.

What the study reported, not specific to this receptor: CD4 TCRs associated with the vaccine covered the entire spike protein, and the dominant responses were in regions 160-218 and 743-854. Because no day 14 peak-response samples were available, the repertoires could be characterized only after the peak T cell response. Most participants were white British and females outnumbered males, and the authors suggested that clonal diversity may have been underestimated. The 56-69-year group was small, and its depth increase did not reach significance, likely because of low power. Conclusions about previously exposed vaccinees are limited, since just five to seven AZD1222 recipients were seropositive for SARS-CoV-2 at baseline. Nearly half of unique spike-specific TCRs reportedly recognized epitopes outside regions mutated in the B.1.351 and B.1.1.7 variants. After two AZD1222 doses, spike-specific TCR breadth and depth were significantly higher than at day 0 and than in MenACWY recipients.

This TCR derives from an adult in good health. Sequences were derived from peripheral blood, sampled on day 0 of MenACWY control vaccination.

The CDR3 protein sequence reads: CASSSTGGQGYEQYF. The DNA is as follows: TGTGCCAGCAGCTCAACAGGGGGACAGGGGTACGAGCAGTACTTC. The chain joins TRBV5-6 to TRBJ2-7, and 10 junction bases match TRBD1. Sequences SGHDT (CDR1) and YYEEEE (CDR2) are obtained from the germline V gene. The CDR3 runs 15 residues from the cysteine to the phenylalanine. Of the read, only the CDR3 DNA is kept; its 45 bases are in frame from base 1. V trim: 3 bases; J trim: 4 bases; unmatched bases: 7.